A single sample is the source of the 5 T cell receptor beta chains below, sequenced in a study of blood T cell repertoires in COVID-19. Method: immunoSEQ multiplex PCR; TCRdb's copy keeps in-frame clones and lacks some. The table shows 200,000 or so clones, with under 85% occurring only once. Material: peripheral blood. The receptor source for this set is a man aged 55-75 years with active or convalescent COVID-19.

The rearrangement links TRBV5-1 to TRBJ1-5; D is unresolved. Germline CDR1 and CDR2: SGHRS and YFSETQ. V was clipped by 0 bases and J by 0 bases, with 7 bases between them. The CDR3 covers 15 residues. CDR3 residues: CASSLDSNSNQPQHF. The CDR3 coding sequence is TGCGCCAGCAGCTTGGACAGCAATAGCAATCAGCCCCAGCATTTT.

V gene TRBV4-1 combines with J gene TRBJ2-4; 8 nucleotides align to TRBD1. In germline, CDR1 is MGHRA, CDR2 YSYEKL. The CDR3 consists of 14 residues. The ends lost 0 bases at V and 8 bases at J; junction bases unmatched: 3. The CDR3 loop is CASSQDPGGDIQYF. In DNA form, the CDR3 reads TGCGCCAGCAGCCAAGACCCAGGGGGCGACATTCAGTACTTC.

This chain uses TRBV7-9 with TRBJ2-7; tentatively, D is TRBD2 (6 bases). CDR3 size: 17 residues. V was shortened by 5 bases and J by 0 bases, with 20 bases between the two germline ends. Germline-derived CDR1 and CDR2 are SEHNR and FQNEAQ (reference sequence). In DNA, the CDR3 is TGTGCCAGCAGCCCCCGGCCGGGACTCGCCCTCTCCTACGAGCAGTACTTC. Amino acids: CASSPRPGLALSYEQYF.

This clone was detected a few times. The chain recombines TRBV6-5 with TRBJ2-1; TRBD2 aligns across 8 bases. The V gene's germline CDR1 is MNHEY and CDR2 SVGAGI. The CDR3 spans 15 residues. V shed 6 bases, J shed 7 bases, and the junction held 11 bases outside the gene matches. The CDR3 region is CASRPTSAEVNEQFF. The CDR3, as DNA: TGTGCCAGCAGACCGACTAGCGCCGAAGTGAATGAGCAGTTCTTC.

The chain employs TRBV7-3 and TRBJ2-2; D is uncertain. Trimming pared 4 bases from V and 2 bases from J, leaving 8 bases between. Per germline, CDR1 SGHTA and CDR2 FQGTGA. This CDR3 region has 14 residues. The CDR3 sequence is CASSYRLNTGELFF. Here the CDR3 DNA reads TGTGCCAGCAGCTATCGACTCAACACCGGGGAGCTGTTTTTT.